A single sample gave rise to the 26 T cell receptor beta chains below, sequenced in a study of T-cell reconstitution after alpha-beta-depleted transplantation in children. The TCRbeta library was prepared with unique molecular identifiers. One entry per CDR3 protein, called by TCRdb with MiXCR from the PCR reads. The sample holds 500,000 to 750,000 distinct CDR3 sequences; roughly 13% are singletons and the top ten take around 2.2%. The input for sequencing was PBMCs, mostly from graft donor cells, taken 360 days after TCRalphabeta/CD19-depleted stem cell transplant. The source of these receptors is a male patient younger than 18 who had a stem cell transplant for acute myeloid leukemia, so the T cells may come from the graft donor.

There are a few counts of this clonotype. V is TRBV6-2 or TRBV6-3 and J is TRBJ2-1; no firm D call. The CDR3 is 11 amino acids. V was cut by 5 bases and J by 12 bases, with 11 bases left in between. The V gene's germline CDR1 is MNHEY and CDR2 SVGEGT. The chain's CDR3 is CASSHNYRQFF. The CDR3 DNA follows: TGTGCCAGCAGTCATAATTATAGGCAGTTCTTC.

The chain employs TRBV28 and TRBJ1-5; maybe TRBD1 (6 bases). The CDR3 is made up of 15 amino acids. CDR1 and CDR2 from the germline V gene are MDHEN and SYDVKM. The V end lost 5 bases, the J end lost 8 bases, and 19 bases lay between the germline ends. CDR3 in amino acids: CASSPSGGLKEPQHF. The CDR3 DNA sequence: TGTGCCAGCAGTCCCTCGGGGGGCCTTAAGGAGCCCCAGCATTTT.

V usage is TRBV4-2 and J usage is TRBJ2-2, with D hard to call. The CDR3 extends over 14 amino acids. Trimming removed 1 base from V and 6 bases from J, with 9 bases in between. CDR1 and CDR2 (germline): LGHNA, YNFKEQ. The CDR3 loop is CASSQVNAAGELFF. The CDR3 nucleotides read TGTGCCAGCAGCCAAGTCAACGCGGCCGGGGAGCTGTTTTTT.

This sequence joins TRBV2 and TRBJ1-3, with 8 bases that match TRBD1. V lost 8 bases, J lost 2 bases, and 2 bases stayed unmatched. Germline V CDR1 and CDR2: SNHLY, FYNNEI. This CDR3 is 13 amino acids long. This chain's CDR3 is CASQDRAGNTIYF. The CDR3 DNA follows: TGTGCCAGCCAGGACAGGGCTGGAAACACCATATATTTT.

The chain links TRBV29-1 to TRBJ1-1; the D gene is possibly TRBD1 (5 bases). Germline V gene data show CDR1 as SQVTM and CDR2 as ANQGSEA. V lost 4 bases, J lost 0 bases, and 9 bases lay in between. The CDR3 extends over 13 amino acids. Here the CDR3 reads CSVGKGLNTEAFF. The CDR3 nucleotides are TGCAGCGTTGGGAAGGGGTTGAACACTGAAGCTTTCTTT. Full variable domain (missing parts from reference TRBV29-1 and TRBJ1-1): SAVISQKPSRDICQRGTSLTIQCQVDSQVTMMFWYRQQPGQSLTLIATANQGSEATYESGFVIDKFPISRPNLTFSTLTVSNMSPEDSSIYLCSVGKGLNTEAFFGQGTRLTVV.

There are a few counts of this clonotype. The gene calls are TRBV12-3 or TRBV12-4 and TRBJ2-2; tentatively, D is TRBD2 (5 bases). Trimming pared 3 bases from V and 4 bases from J, leaving 18 bases between. The CDR3 is 17 residues long. In DNA, the CDR3 is TGTGCCAGCAGTTTTCAAAGCGCGGGTGTGAGCACCGGGGAGCTGTTTTTT. This sequence encodes CASSFQSAGVSTGELFF.

This clonotype was seen a single time. V usage is TRBV20-1 and J usage is TRBJ2-1, with D maybe TRBD2 (5 bases). Germline V gene data show CDR1 as DFQATT and CDR2 as SNEGSKA (reference sequence). The CDR3 has 16 amino acids. V shed 3 bases and J shed 5 bases, with 20 bases lying between them. The CDR3 DNA sequence: TGCAGTGCTAGGCTCGGGGTCCCAACGGTCGACAATGAGCAGTTCTTC. Its protein product is CSARLGVPTVDNEQFF.

This clonotype was counted only a few times. The gene calls are TRBV20-1 and TRBJ1-3; D gene unclear. V gave up 5 bases and J gave up 8 bases, with 7 bases separating them. This CDR3 spans 10 amino acids. Germline CDR1 reads DFQATT; CDR2 reads SNEGSKA (reference sequence). CDR3 DNA sequence: TGCAGTGCTCATAGAGACACCATATATTTT. Translation gives CSAHRDTIYF.

The chain combines TRBV5-5 with TRBJ2-1; 12 bases line up with TRBD2. Losses at the gene ends were 1 base for V and 6 bases for J; bases not matched to a gene: 5. CDR3 length: 16 residues. The germline CDR1 and CDR2 sequences are SGHKS and YYEKEE (reference sequence). CDR3 bases: TGTGCCAGCAGCTTGTACGTACTAGCGGGAGGCAATGAGCAGTTCTTC. Translated: CASSLYVLAGGNEQFF.

This clonotype was found a few times. This chain connects TRBV12-3 or TRBV12-4 to TRBJ2-4; TRBD1 agrees at 7 bases. V lost 5 bases, J lost 0 bases, and 16 bases stayed unmatched. This CDR3 contains 19 residues. DNA of the CDR3: TGTGCCAGCAGTCATACGGAGAGGGGGCTTGGGGTAGCCAAAAACATTCAGTACTTC. Protein sequence: CASSHTERGLGVAKNIQYF.

Comment on this clonotype: One end of the junction fails to match germline, which may point to a read error. This chain uses TRBV7-7 with TRBJ2-5; 7 bases agree with TRBD1. Germline CDR1 and CDR2: SSHAT and FNYEAQ (reference sequence). The CDR3 has 16 amino acids. This CDR3 reads CASSLGATQGQETQYF. The CDR3 coding sequence is TGTGCTAGCAGCTTAGGAGCAACACAGGGGCAAGAGACCCAGTACTTC.

The V and J genes are TRBV11-2 and TRBJ1-1; no reliable D call. V was cut by 1 base and J by 7 bases, with 7 bases left in between. The CDR3 has 12 amino acids. Germline loops: CDR1 SGHAT, CDR2 FQNNGV. CDR3 amino acids: CASSLGGYEAFF. The CDR3 DNA sequence: TGTGCCAGCAGCTTAGGAGGGTATGAAGCTTTCTTT.

This clonotype was found many times. The chain links TRBV12-3 or TRBV12-4 to TRBJ2-7; no definite D call. The CDR3 spans 13 residues. V was pared by 3 bases and J by 2 bases, with 8 bases between. The DNA for the CDR3 is TGTGCCAGCAGTTTCCCCCGGACCTACGAGCAGTACTTC. Translating it yields CASSFPRTYEQYF.

The V call is TRBV29-1, the J call TRBJ1-2; D not resolved. The V end was cut by 3 bases, the J end by 2 bases, with 7 bases between. The CDR3 contains 12 residues. Germline V gene lookup returns CDR1 SQVTM and CDR2 ANQGSEA. The CDR3 coding sequence is TGCAGCGTTGAGAGCATAAACTATGGCTACACCTTC. Protein: CSVESINYGYTF. The whole variable domain, filled in from reference TRBV29-1 and TRBJ1-2, reads SAVISQKPSRDICQRGTSLTIQCQVDSQVTMMFWYRQQPGQSLTLIATANQGSEATYESGFVIDKFPISRPNLTFSTLTVSNMSPEDSSIYLCSVESINYGYTFGSGTRLTVV.

This clonotype was seen more than once but under ten times. The chain couples TRBV6-5 to TRBJ1-2; 11 bases fit TRBD1. The germline V gene has CDR1 MNHEY and CDR2 SVGAGI. The CDR3 covers 14 residues. Trimming at V came to 6 bases and at J to 3 bases, leaving 3 bases not matched to a gene. CDR3 in amino acids: CASRGTGGDYGYTF. CDR3 in DNA: TGTGCCAGCAGGGGGACAGGGGGTGACTATGGCTACACCTTC.

V usage is TRBV28 and J usage is TRBJ2-2, with 8 nucleotides matching TRBD1. The CDR3 sequence is 15 residues long. Unmatched junction bases numbered 12, after V lost 7 bases and J lost 8 bases. Germline assignment: CDR1 MDHEN and CDR2 SYDVKM. The CDR3 protein is CASIRYTGGWGELFF. CDR3 in DNA: TGTGCCAGCATAAGATACACAGGGGGATGGGGGGAGCTGTTTTTT.

This clonotype was seen a few times. This rearrangement joins TRBV12-3 or TRBV12-4 to TRBJ1-1; D not certain. The CDR3 extends over 13 amino acids. Trimming took 2 bases from V and 1 from J, leaving 5 bases between them. CDR3 residues: CASSLTPNTEAFF. The CDR3, as DNA: TGTGCCAGCAGTTTAACTCCGAACACTGAAGCTTTCTTT.

The V and J genes are TRBV20-1 and TRBJ1-2, with TRBD1 matching over 10 bases. The CDR3 runs 12 residues. In germline, CDR1 is DFQATT, CDR2 SNEGSKA (reference sequence). In nucleotides, the CDR3 is TGCGGTTGGGACAGGGGCACCTATGGCTACACCTTC. It encodes CGWDRGTYGYTF.

The chain couples TRBV20-1 to TRBJ2-3; D is tentatively TRBD1 or TRBD2 (6 bases each). This CDR3 region has 13 residues. The V gene lost 8 bases and the J gene lost 2 bases, with 14 bases spanning the gap. Germline assignment: CDR1 DFQATT and CDR2 SNEGSKA (reference sequence). The CDR3 is CSSGGGPTDTQYF. Written as DNA, the CDR3 is TGCAGTTCCGGGGGCGGGCCCACAGATACGCAGTATTTT.

The rearrangement joins TRBV7-9 to TRBJ2-4; the match to TRBD1 covers 10 bases. CDR1 is SEHNR and CDR2 is FQNEAQ in the germline V gene (reference sequence). V dropped 2 bases and J dropped 7; count of bases not matched to a gene: 2. This CDR3 region has 14 residues. Here the CDR3 DNA reads TGTGCCAGCAGCTTATGGGACAGGGGTAACATTCAGTACTTC. It yields the protein CASSLWDRGNIQYF.

There are many counts of this clonotype. J is TRBJ2-1 and V is TRBV20-1; no clear D gene. Deletions cut 6 bases from V and 1 base from J, with 10 bases between. The CDR3 totals 13 residues. Germline assignment: CDR1 DFQATT and CDR2 SNEGSKA (reference sequence). The CDR3: CSAPKASYNEQFF. CDR3 coding DNA: TGCAGTGCCCCCAAAGCGTCCTACAATGAGCAGTTCTTC.

This clonotype appeared a single time. The chain couples TRBV18 to TRBJ2-3; D is unclear. The CDR3 sequence is 13 residues long. V lost 1 base to trimming and J lost 3 bases, with 5 bases between them. In germline, CDR1 is KGHSH, CDR2 LQKENI. The CDR3 DNA follows: TGTGCCAGCTCACCACAGCATACAGATACGCAGTATTTT. Translation: CASSPQHTDTQYF.

The CDR3 nucleotides are TGTGCCAGTAGTAGAACCAGGCGGGATAGGGCCTACGAGCAGTACTTC. Translated, it gives CASSRTRRDRAYEQYF. This chain links TRBV19 with TRBJ2-7, with D possibly TRBD2 on 6 matching bases. The V gene lost 4 bases and the J gene lost 2 bases, with 18 bases spanning the gap. CDR1 is LNHDA and CDR2 is SQIVND in the germline V gene (reference sequence). The CDR3 is 16 amino acids.

Points on this clonotype: Just one base apart from a much larger clone, this may be a read error. V usage is TRBV28 and J usage is TRBJ2-1; D unclear. The germline CDR1 and CDR2 sequences are MDHEN and SYDVKM. The CDR3 loop spans 11 amino acids. Trimming removed 0 bases at V and 8 bases at J, with 2 bases between. DNA of the CDR3: TGTGCCAGCAGTTTATGGCATGAGCAGTTCTTC. Translation: CASSLWHEQFF.

This sequence joins TRBV6-5 and TRBJ2-7; TRBD2 matches 8 bases. Trimming cost V 2 bases and J 3 bases; bases outside gene matches: 6. Germline CDR1 MNHEY, CDR2 SVGAGI. The CDR3 has 15 amino acids. The CDR3 coding sequence is TGTGCCAGCAGTTACGGGGAACTAGCGGTCTACGAGCAGTACTTC. It yields the protein CASSYGELAVYEQYF.

The chain links TRBV11-1 to TRBJ2-5; the match to TRBD2 covers 10 bases. V lost 3 bases and J lost 2; bases outside the gene matches: 3. Germline V gene sequence: CDR1 SGHAT, CDR2 FQDESV (reference sequence). The CDR3 contains 15 residues. For the CDR3, the DNA is TGTGCCAGCAGCTTTGGACTAGCGGCTCAAGAGACCCAGTACTTC. Protein: CASSFGLAAQETQYF.